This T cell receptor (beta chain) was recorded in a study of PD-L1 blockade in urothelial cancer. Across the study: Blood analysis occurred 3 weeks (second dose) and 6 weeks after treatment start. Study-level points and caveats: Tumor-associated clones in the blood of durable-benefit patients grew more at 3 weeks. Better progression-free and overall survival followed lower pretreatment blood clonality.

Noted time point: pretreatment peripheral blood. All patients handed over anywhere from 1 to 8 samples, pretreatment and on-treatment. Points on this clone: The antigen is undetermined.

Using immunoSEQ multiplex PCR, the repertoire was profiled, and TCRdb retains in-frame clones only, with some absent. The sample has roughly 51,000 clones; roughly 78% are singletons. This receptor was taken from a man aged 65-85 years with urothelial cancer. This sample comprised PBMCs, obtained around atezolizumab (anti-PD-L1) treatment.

CDR3: CAISGGLAAYNEQFF. The CDR3 nucleotides read TGTGCCATCAGTGGGGGACTAGCGGCTTACAATGAGCAGTTCTTC. The chain has TRBV10-3 and TRBJ2-1; 11 nucleotides match TRBD2. The germline gives CDR1 ENHRY, CDR2 SYGVKD. J lost 4 bases, V lost 4 bases, and 3 bases had no gene match. This CDR3 has 15 amino acids.